This T cell receptor beta chain was captured in a study of cytomegalovirus exposure and HLA in healthy donors. Overall study: Sequencing of about 179 million T cells in an earlier analysis found approximately 120 million unique TCR beta sequences.

In the PCR, 60 Vbeta and 13 Jbeta primers were used. Authors' data handling: About 83 million unique TCR beta chains, 9 million to 11 million shared, were counted in a later analysis. TCRdb's table, derived via immunoSEQ multiplex PCR, lists solely in-frame clones and lacks some. D and trimming were read from the DNA, whereas the V and J calls and clone size are those reported in that table. The sample consists of around 99,000 clones, about 63% of them appearing once. A remark on this clone: Antigen: not known.

The study's findings and limits: Common viral pathogens were later found to be apparently linked to several of the most significant clusters.

Germline V CDR1 and CDR2: LNHNV, YYDKDF (reference sequence). This CDR3 spans 17 amino acids. J was trimmed by 5 bases and V by 3 bases; bases with no gene match: 9. This sequence joins TRBV15 and TRBJ2-1; 11 nucleotides line up with TRBD2. The sequence was obtained from a woman in her 30s in good health and CMV-seronegative. The sample consisted of PBMCs. CDR3 protein: CATSRSVTSGDHNEQFF. CDR3 nucleotides: TGTGCCACCAGCAGGTCGGTGACTAGCGGGGACCACAATGAGCAGTTCTTC.